This is a list of T cell receptor beta chains from one sample in a study of shared clonotypes between healthy human individuals. Generated by immunoSEQ multiplex PCR, the TCRdb table keeps only in-frame clones and is missing some. The data show about 1.5 million clones, approximately 98% seen once. The sequenced sample consisted of naive CD4+ T cells sorted from blood. All receptors come from a man aged 25-45 years in good health. Each CDR3 is given with its conserved first and last residue. A D gene is named only where the DNA matches it firmly. Clone size is given for some rows only: seen once, a few or many times, or a class if the clone is expanded.

V gene,CDR3 length,J gene,clone size,D gene,CDR3 protein,CDR3 DNA
TRBV27,15,TRBJ2-7,-,-,CASTKAGISAYEQYF,TGTGCCAGCACCAAAGCCGGGATTTCAGCCTACGAGCAGTACTTC
TRBV7-2,20,TRBJ2-1,once,TRBD2,CASSLAELGGHTSGTNEQFF,TGTGCCAGCAGCTTAGCCGAGCTGGGGGGGCATACTAGCGGGACTAATGAGCAGTTCTTC
TRBV7-2,15,TRBJ2-1,-,-,CASSLAGGYYNEQFF,TGTGCCAGCAGCTTAGCGGGTGGGTACTACAATGAGCAGTTCTTC
TRBV5-1,20,TRBJ2-2,-,TRBD2,CASTLAAGGTSGKDTGELFF,TGCGCCAGCACTCTTGCGGCGGGGGGGACTAGCGGGAAGGACACCGGGGAGCTGTTTTTT
TRBV5-1,14,TRBJ1-5,-,-,CASSLGGRNQPQHF,TGCGCCAGCAGCTTGGGGGGTAGGAATCAGCCCCAGCATTTT
TRBV19,17,TRBJ2-3,-,TRBD1,CASSIDRTGDSTDTQYF,TGTGCCAGTAGTATAGATAGGACAGGGGACAGCACAGATACGCAGTATTTT
TRBV19,16,TRBJ2-2,-,TRBD2,CASRKGLAENTGELFF,TGTGCCAGCCGGAAGGGTCTAGCGGAGAACACCGGGGAGCTGTTTTTT
TRBV5-1,19,TRBJ2-7,-,TRBD2,CASSLAPGLADRSSYEQYF,TGCGCCAGCAGCTTAGCACCGGGACTAGCGGACCGGAGCTCCTACGAGCAGTACTTC
TRBV6-1,17,TRBJ2-7,-,-,CASSEALGRLTPYEQYF,TGTGCCAGCAGTGAAGCGCTAGGGAGACTCACTCCCTACGAGCAGTACTTC
TRBV29-1,17,TRBJ2-7,-,TRBD2,CSVAVGGASGPSYEQYF,TGCAGCGTTGCCGTGGGGGGGGCTAGCGGGCCTTCCTACGAGCAGTACTTC
TRBV28,13,TRBJ2-3,-,-,CASRRYSTDTQYF,TGTGCCAGTCGCAGGTATAGCACAGATACGCAGTATTTT
TRBV2,19,TRBJ2-1,-,TRBD2,CASRRGLAGGQDSYNEQFF,TGTGCCAGCAGACGAGGACTAGCGGGAGGGCAGGACTCCTACAATGAGCAGTTCTTC
TRBV5-1,15,TRBJ2-1,-,TRBD2,CASSLGLAGGNEQFF,TGCGCCAGCAGCCTTGGACTAGCGGGAGGGAATGAGCAGTTCTTC
TRBV5-5,15,TRBJ1-5,few,-,CASSRDTPSNQPQHF,TGTGCCAGCAGCCGGGACACCCCTAGCAATCAGCCCCAGCATTTT
TRBV27,13,TRBJ2-5,-,-,CASSSSATTPQYF,TGTGCCAGCAGTTCCTCCGCGACGACTCCCCAGTACTTC
TRBV29-1,12,TRBJ2-5,-,-,CSAQGPQETQYF,TGCAGCGCCCAGGGACCCCAAGAGACCCAGTACTTC
TRBV21-1,17,TRBJ2-1,-,-,CASRPGLAGGPGYEQFF,TGTGCCAGCAGACCGGGACTAGCGGGAGGGCCGGGGTATGAGCAGTTCTTC
TRBV11-3,15,TRBJ2-5,-,TRBD2,CASSLGSGSGETQYF,TGTGCCAGCAGCCTCGGTAGCGGGAGTGGTGAGACCCAGTACTTC
TRBV15,12,TRBJ2-3,-,-,CATSRPGGTQYF,TGTGCCACCAGCAGACCGGGTGGTACGCAGTATTTT
TRBV19,14,TRBJ2-7,-,TRBD1,CASRMGSTGDEQYF,TGTGCCAGTAGAATGGGATCGACAGGGGACGAGCAGTACTTC
TRBV19,12,TRBJ2-1,-,TRBD2,CASSFSGIEQFF,TGTGCCAGTAGTTTTAGCGGGATTGAGCAGTTCTTC
TRBV23-1,13,TRBJ2-3,-,-,CASSQRSTDTQYF,TGCGCCAGCAGTCAGAGGAGCACAGATACGCAGTATTTT
TRBV14,19,TRBJ2-2,-,TRBD2,CASSRAGTSGLRDTGELFF,TGTGCCAGCAGCCGCGCCGGGACTAGCGGGTTAAGGGACACCGGGGAGCTGTTTTTT
TRBV7-9,12,TRBJ1-1,-,-,CASSLDTAEAFF,TGTGCCAGCAGCTTAGATACAGCTGAAGCTTTCTTT
TRBV2,15,TRBJ1-5,-,-,CASTPWVGGDQPQHF,TGTGCCAGCACCCCTTGGGTGGGTGGGGATCAGCCCCAGCATTTT
TRBV10-2,14,TRBJ2-3,-,-,CASKTGTSTDTQYF,TGCGCCAGCAAGACAGGGACTAGCACAGATACGCAGTATTTT
TRBV7-2,15,TRBJ2-1,-,-,CASSAGLSSYNEQFF,TGTGCCAGCAGCGCCGGACTCAGCTCCTACAATGAGCAGTTCTTC
TRBV20-1,11,TRBJ2-5,-,-,CSGHSGETQYF,TGCAGTGGTCATTCGGGAGAGACCCAGTACTTC
TRBV28,16,TRBJ2-1,-,TRBD2,CASSSAGTSVYNEQFF,TGTGCCAGCAGTTCTGCCGGGACTAGTGTGTACAATGAGCAGTTCTTC
TRBV7-2,13,TRBJ1-5,-,-,CASSLGGWQPQHF,TGTGCCAGCAGCTTAGGGGGGTGGCAGCCCCAGCATTTT
TRBV6-6,12,TRBJ1-5,-,-,CASTRSNQPQHF,TGTGCCAGCACTCGTAGCAATCAGCCCCAGCATTTT
TRBV2,14,TRBJ2-2,-,-,CASRYEPNTGELFF,TGTGCCAGCAGGTACGAGCCGAACACCGGGGAGCTGTTTTTT
TRBV30,12,TRBJ1-5,few,-,CAWSGGGQPQHF,TGTGCCTGGAGTGGTGGGGGTCAGCCCCAGCATTTT
TRBV28,15,TRBJ1-2,-,-,CASSWPGQLISGYTF,TGTGCCAGCAGTTGGCCTGGACAGCTGATCAGTGGCTACACCTTC